This TCR beta chain was documented in a study of PD-1 blockade in classical Hodgkin lymphoma. Sequencing was performed with immunoSEQ multiplex PCR; in TCRdb, only in-frame clones are kept and a portion is missing. Altogether around 9,600 clones are present, 75% being singletons, with the ten largest covering around 4.5%. General observations from the study: When set against healthy donors, newly diagnosed patients were reported to show lower baseline TCR diversity. By C4D1, CD4+ diversity increased significantly, especially in complete responders.

The sample's time point: cycle 4 day 1 (C4D1), after five to seven weeks of nivolumab. Each patient experienced a relapse that followed autologous stem cell transplantation, and brentuximab vedotin exposure varied. Negative selection with magnetic separation was used to purify CD4+ T cells from thawed PBMCs. The CDR3 is made up of 11 amino acids. Trimming removed 0 bases at V and 10 bases at J, with 7 bases between. The V gene's germline CDR1 is SGHDT and CDR2 YYEEEE. On this clone: The antigen remains unidentified.

The source is a human donor with classical Hodgkin lymphoma. Here the sequenced sample was CD4+ T cells from blood, taken before the fourth cycle of nivolumab. V and J are TRBV5-6 and TRBJ1-1; D may be TRBD1 (5 bases). This CDR3 reads CASSLVGVAFF. CDR3 nucleotide sequence: TGTGCCAGCAGCTTGGTGGGGGTAGCTTTCTTT.